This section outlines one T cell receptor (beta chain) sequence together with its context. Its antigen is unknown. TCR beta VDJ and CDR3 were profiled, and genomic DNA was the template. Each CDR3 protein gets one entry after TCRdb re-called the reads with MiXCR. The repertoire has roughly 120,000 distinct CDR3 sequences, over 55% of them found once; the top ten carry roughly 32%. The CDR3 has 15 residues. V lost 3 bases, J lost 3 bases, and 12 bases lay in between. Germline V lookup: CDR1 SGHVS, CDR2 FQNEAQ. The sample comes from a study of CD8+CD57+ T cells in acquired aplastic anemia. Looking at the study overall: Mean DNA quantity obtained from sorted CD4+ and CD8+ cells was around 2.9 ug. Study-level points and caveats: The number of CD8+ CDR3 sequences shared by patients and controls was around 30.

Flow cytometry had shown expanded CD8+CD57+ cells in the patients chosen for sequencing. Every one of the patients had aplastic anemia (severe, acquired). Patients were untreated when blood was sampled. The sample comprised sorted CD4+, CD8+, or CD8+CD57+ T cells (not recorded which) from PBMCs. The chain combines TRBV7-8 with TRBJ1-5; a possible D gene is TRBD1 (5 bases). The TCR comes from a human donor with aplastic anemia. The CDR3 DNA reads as TGTGCCAGCAGCTTGGGGGATCTGATCAATCAGCCCCAGCATTTT. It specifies CASSLGDLINQPQHF.